This TCR beta chain was sequenced for a study of shared T cell receptors in the human thymus. This clone was recorded once. Trimming stripped 7 bases from V and 0 bases from J, with 19 bases between. Per the germline V gene, CDR1 is SEHNR and CDR2 is FQNEAQ (reference sequence). CDR3 length: 17 amino acids. Libraries were prepared by immunoSEQ multiplex PCR; TCRdb keeps only in-frame clonotypes and omits some of them. The sample consists of hundreds of thousands of clones, approximately 95% of them appearing once. Sequenced sample: thymocytes. The chain is built from TRBV7-9 and TRBJ1-3, with D maybe TRBD1 (5 bases). The TCR comes from a human donor. CDR3 DNA: TGTGCCAGCAACCCACCCGGGACGTCCATCTCTGGAAACACCATATATTTT. Protein: CASNPPGTSISGNTIYF.